This record looks at one TCR beta chain sequence and its context. These data belong to a study of blood T cells in healthy people across ages. There are 16 residues in the CDR3. In germline, CDR1 is LGHDT, CDR2 YNNKEL (reference sequence). Trimming took off 0 bases at V and 9 bases at J, with 15 bases between the two ends. A second PCR of 7 to 11 cycles used a sample-barcoded 5' primer and a J-beta primer mix. MiXCR, applied by TCRdb to the 5' RACE reads, yields one record per CDR3 protein. The data contain more than 900,000 distinct CDR3 sequences, roughly 29% of them singletons. The sample was also reused in another study, on T cells of mothers and their children.

The TCR originated in a middle-aged woman in good health. The sequencing sample was made of blood. The chain links TRBV3-1 to TRBJ1-6, with TRBD1 as a possible D gene (6 bases). The CDR3 coding sequence is TGTGCCAGCAGCCAAGATCCGGGGGGCTATGGTTCACCCCTCCACTTT. This gives the protein CASSQDPGGYGSPLHF.